The clone carrying this T cell receptor (beta chain) was detected ten times or more. Diagnosis used clinical symptoms, serum thyroxine, TRAb, thyroid ultrasound and orbital computed tomography. The sample belongs to a study of Graves' ophthalmopathy and Graves' hyperthyroidism. Looked up from germline, CDR1 is ENHRY and CDR2 is SYGVKD. The CDR3 has 16 amino acids. V lost 5 bases and J lost 5; bases outside the gene matches: 13. Amplification of TCR beta CDR3 regions used RNA transcripts. First-round RT-PCR used HTBI primers; second-round multiplex PCR followed. TCRdb itself ran the multiplex PCR reads through MiXCR, one entry per CDR3 protein. Found here are around 1.1 million distinct CDR3 sequences, roughly two fifths of them singletons; the top ten hold around 10%.

The sample comprised peripheral blood or thyroid tissue (not recorded which). The rearrangement joins TRBV10-3 to TRBJ2-7; 9 bases align to TRBD1. The receptor was isolated from an adult man with Graves' hyperthyroidism. The CDR3 DNA sequence: TGTGCCATCAGTTCTATACCGGGACAGGGAGGAGACGAGCAGTACTTC. Protein sequence: CAISSIPGQGGDEQYF.